This passage covers 26 T cell receptor beta chains from one sample sequenced in a study of blood T cells in healthy people across ages. A second PCR, run for roughly 6 to 11 cycles, used a sample-barcoded 5' primer plus a J-beta primer mix. TCRdb re-called the 5' RACE reads with MiXCR, one entry per CDR3 protein. The sample shows almost 550,000 distinct CDR3 sequences, about 24% of them seen only once. The same sample was also studied in work on T cells of mothers and their children.

Sequences were obtained from blood. The receptors stem from a boy aged 10-17 years in good health.

This clonotype was picked up a small number of times. At one of its ends the junction is not consistent with the germline gene, which may arise from a read error. This chain uses TRBV7-6 with TRBJ1-1; D is perhaps TRBD1 (5 bases). CDR3 length equals 13 residues. Germline CDR1 SGHVS, CDR2 FNYEAQ. The CDR3 is CASSPRVGAGKEF. CDR3 DNA: TGTGCCAGCAGCCCCCGTGTAGGGGCAGGGAAAGAGTTT.

The chain is built from TRBV7-2 and TRBJ2-1; D may correspond to TRBD1 or TRBD2 (6 bases each). Germline V CDR1 and CDR2: SGHTA, FQGNSA. This CDR3 comprises 19 residues. Between the trimmed V and J ends, which lost 2 bases and 6 bases, there was a span of 26 bases. The CDR3, as DNA: TGTGCCAGCAGCTTATGGGTTTCGGTGGGGGGCGCAAACCTCAATGAGCAGTTCTTC. It translates to CASSLWVSVGGANLNEQFF.

The chain combines TRBV27 with TRBJ2-5, with D perhaps given as TRBD1 or TRBD2 (5 bases each). Germline lookup yields CDR1 MNHEY and CDR2 SMNVEV (reference sequence). V was shortened by 5 bases and J by 5 bases, with 18 bases between the two germline ends. The CDR3 is 15 residues long. The DNA of the CDR3 is TGTGCCAGCAGTCTCCTAGGGGAGTCGAGGGAGACCCAGTACTTC. It is translated as CASSLLGESRETQYF.

This clonotype came up many times. The chain recombines TRBV4-2 with TRBJ2-5, with 7 bases lining up with TRBD2. CDR3 length: 16 residues. Germline assignment: CDR1 LGHNA and CDR2 YNFKEQ. V gave up 1 base and J gave up 2 bases; unmatched junction bases: 7. The CDR3: CASSQGVGRGQETQYF. The DNA for the CDR3 is TGTGCCAGCAGCCAAGGGGTGGGGAGGGGACAAGAGACCCAGTACTTC.

Only a few counts were recorded for this clonotype. V is TRBV28 and J is TRBJ1-2, with 9 nucleotides matching TRBD1. Germline CDR1 reads MDHEN; CDR2 reads SYDVKM. This CDR3 is built from 12 residues. J gave up 7 bases and V 8 bases, and 5 bases lay outside the gene matches. The CDR3 sequence is CASGTGSSGYTF. For the CDR3, the DNA is TGTGCCAGCGGGACAGGGTCTTCTGGCTACACCTTC.

J is TRBJ2-6 and V is TRBV25-1, with 10 positions matching TRBD1. V lost 4 bases, J lost 3 bases, and 9 bases stayed unmatched. Germline assignment: CDR1 MGHDK and CDR2 SYGVNS. The CDR3 is 18 amino acids. This chain's CDR3 is CASSGPGQGENGANVLTF. The CDR3 DNA is TGTGCCAGCAGTGGCCCAGGACAGGGGGAAAATGGGGCCAACGTCCTGACTTTC.

This clonotype showed up many times. Written as DNA, the CDR3 is TGTGCCAGCAGCTTGGGACAGATTCAAGAGACCCAGTACTTC. It translates to CASSLGQIQETQYF. The rearrangement uses TRBV5-5 and TRBJ2-5; perhaps TRBD1 as D (5 bases). The germline V gene encodes CDR1 SGHKS and CDR2 YYEKEE (reference sequence). V was cut by 0 bases and J by 2 bases, with 8 bases left in between. The CDR3 has 14 amino acids.

This chain joins TRBV18 and TRBJ2-7; 11 nucleotides align to TRBD2. This CDR3 contains 17 residues. CDR1 and CDR2 (germline): KGHSH, LQKENI. After removal of 3 bases from V and 3 bases from J, the junction contained 10 bases not matched to a gene. CDR3 sequence: CASSPLAGGPFIYEQYF. The DNA for the CDR3 is TGTGCCAGCTCACCGTTAGCGGGAGGGCCCTTTATCTACGAGCAGTACTTC.

The genes are TRBV30 and TRBJ1-4, with D perhaps matching TRBD1 (5 bases). Germline V CDR1 and CDR2: GTSNPN, SVGIG (reference sequence). Trimming shortened V by 4 bases and J by 6 bases, and 9 bases separated the two germline ends. The CDR3 covers 12 residues. CDR3 region: CAWTRGDEKLFF. Here the CDR3 DNA reads TGTGCCTGGACGCGGGGGGATGAAAAACTGTTTTTT. Full variable domain (missing parts from reference TRBV30 and TRBJ1-4): SQTIHQWPATLVQPVGSPLSLECTVEGTSNPNLYWYRQAAGRGLQLLFYSVGIGQISSEVPQNLSASRPQDRQFILSSKKLLLSDSGFYLCAWTRGDEKLFFGSGTQLSVL.

The gene calls are TRBV20-1 and TRBJ2-7; no clear D. This CDR3 spans 12 amino acids. Per the germline V gene, CDR1 is DFQATT and CDR2 is SNEGSKA (reference sequence). Trimming removed 3 bases from V and 3 bases from J, with 9 bases in between. Here the CDR3 DNA reads TGCAGTGCTAGTATCTCAAACTACGAGCAGTACTTC. This codes for CSASISNYEQYF.

The chain uses TRBV5-1 and TRBJ2-2; D not resolved. Trimming removed 4 bases from V and 2 bases from J, with 6 bases in between. The germline V gene has CDR1 SGHRS and CDR2 YFSETQ. The CDR3 contains 13 residues. The CDR3 DNA follows: TGCGCCAGCAGCGCCCAAAACACCGGGGAGCTGTTTTTT. As protein: CASSAQNTGELFF.

CDR3 coding DNA: TGTGCCAGCAGTTTACATCCGGAAGGGGTTACCTACGAGCAGTACTTC. This gives the protein CASSLHPEGVTYEQYF. V and J are TRBV27 and TRBJ2-1; a possible D gene is TRBD1 (5 bases). The assigned J gene may be wrong: the sequence end matches TRBJ2-7 better. Germline V lookup: CDR1 MNHEY, CDR2 SMNVEV (reference sequence). There are 16 residues in the CDR3.

To note about this clonotype: The junction and the germline gene differ at one end; a read error may be behind it. This chain uses TRBV7-2 with TRBJ1-3, with 7 bases lining up with TRBD1. Germline CDR1 is SGHTA and CDR2 is FQGNSA. This CDR3 has 20 amino acids. The DNA for the CDR3 is TGTGCCAGCAGCTTAGCATTCGGGGCCTTCGTGACAGGGTCGGGAAACGCCATATATTTT. This translates into CASSLAFGAFVTGSGNAIYF.

The V call is TRBV5-1, the J call TRBJ1-1; tentative D call: TRBD1 (5 bases). Germline-derived CDR1 and CDR2 are SGHRS and YFSETQ. Trimming took 0 bases from V and 5 from J, leaving 11 bases between them. The CDR3 runs 14 residues. The CDR3 sequence: CASSLAWGGTEAFF. In DNA form, the CDR3 reads TGCGCCAGCAGCTTGGCTTGGGGGGGAACTGAAGCTTTCTTT.

This clonotype was recorded a few times. The genes are TRBV28 and TRBJ2-1; TRBD2 aligns across 7 bases. The CDR3 spans 15 residues. Trimming removed 3 bases from V and 4 bases from J; junction bases left unmatched: 6. The V gene's germline CDR1 is MDHEN and CDR2 SYDVKM. The CDR3 DNA sequence: TGTGCCAGCAGTTTGGGGACTACCACTTACAATGAGCAGTTCTTC. This gives the protein CASSLGTTTYNEQFF. The full variable domain, in which reference TRBV28 and TRBJ2-1 provide the parts outside the CDR3, is DVKVTQSSRYLVKRTGEKVFLECVQDMDHENMFWYRQDPGLGLRLIYFSYDVKMKEKGDIPEGYSVSREKKERFSLILESASTNQTSMYLCASSLGTTTYNEQFFGPGTRLTVL.

This clonotype was seen a few times. The chain carries TRBV9 and TRBJ2-1, with no clear D. Trimming took 3 bases from V and 6 from J, leaving 7 bases between them. The CDR3 is made up of 12 amino acids. Germline V CDR1 and CDR2: SGDLS, YYNGEE. The CDR3 spells CASSGDSNEQFF. The CDR3 DNA is TGTGCCAGCAGCGGAGATAGCAATGAGCAGTTCTTC.

This clonotype has just a few counts. Given a much more abundant clone one base away, this may be a read error. This chain connects TRBV10-3 to TRBJ2-5; D possibly corresponds to TRBD2 (6 bases). CDR1 is ENHRY, CDR2 SYGVKD, per germline. The CDR3 is 15 amino acids. CDR3 nucleotide sequence: TGTGCCATCAGACCTGACGGGGAGGAAATAGAGACCCGGTACTTC. The encoded protein is CAIRPDGEEIETRYF.

This clonotype was found a few times. The chain recombines TRBV28 with TRBJ2-7; TRBD2 agrees at 8 bases. Germline lookup yields CDR1 MDHEN and CDR2 SYDVKM. V was clipped by 6 bases and J by 5 bases; unmatched bases: 9. This CDR3 has 14 residues. CDR3 residues: CASSLAGMLDEQYF. For the CDR3, the DNA is TGTGCCAGCAGCTTAGCGGGGATGCTCGACGAGCAGTACTTC. The full variable domain, completed using reference TRBV28 and TRBJ2-7, is DVKVTQSSRYLVKRTGEKVFLECVQDMDHENMFWYRQDPGLGLRLIYFSYDVKMKEKGDIPEGYSVSREKKERFSLILESASTNQTSMYLCASSLAGMLDEQYFGPGTRLTVT.

This chain joins TRBV19 and TRBJ2-1; weak D call: TRBD1 (6 bases). Germline V gene lookup returns CDR1 LNHDA and CDR2 SQIVND (reference sequence). V was pared by 10 bases and J by 5 bases, with 15 bases between. The CDR3 sequence is 13 residues long. The CDR3 loop is CAIQGQGHNEQFF. The DNA for the CDR3 is TGTGCCATCCAGGGGCAGGGGCACAATGAGCAGTTCTTC. The entire variable domain, with the rest obtained from reference TRBV19 and TRBJ2-1, is as follows: DGGITQSPKYLFRKEGQNVTLSCEQNLNHDAMYWYRQDPGQGLRLIYYSQIVNDFQKGDIAEGYSVSREKKESFPLTVTSAQKNPTAFYLCAIQGQGHNEQFFGPGTRLTVL.

This clonotype occurred a few times. The V call is TRBV7-2, the J call TRBJ2-1; 12 bases are a match to TRBD2. Germline CDR1 is SGHTA and CDR2 is FQGNSA. The CDR3 extends over 14 amino acids. The V segment lost 5 bases and the J segment 16 bases; nucleotides outside the gene matches: 12. CDR3 DNA: TGTGCCAGCAGCCCTCGACTAGCGGGAGAGGGCTATTTCTTC. Amino acids: CASSPRLAGEGYFF.

This rearrangement joins TRBV7-2 to TRBJ1-4, with D hard to call. Trimming stripped 3 bases from V and 8 bases from J, with 13 bases between. Germline V gene sequence: CDR1 SGHTA, CDR2 FQGNSA. The CDR3 length is 14 residues. CDR3 protein: CASSFLAREEKLFF. Written as DNA, the CDR3 is TGTGCCAGCAGCTTCCTCGCACGGGAGGAAAAACTGTTTTTT.

The chain carries TRBV20-1 and TRBJ2-4, with 9 bases aligning to TRBD1. The CDR3 covers 15 residues. The J segment lost 2 bases and the V segment lost 6 bases, leaving 8 bases of the junction unmatched. The germline gives CDR1 DFQATT, CDR2 SNEGSKA (reference sequence). CDR3 in DNA: TGCAGTGCCAAAGGGACAGGGCTAACCAAAAACATTCAGTACTTC. Protein product: CSAKGTGLTKNIQYF.

CDR3: CASSVGLAGVVNEETQYF. CDR3 bases: TGTGCCAGCAGCGTCGGACTAGCGGGAGTCGTGAACGAAGAGACCCAGTACTTC. The rearrangement uses TRBV9 and TRBJ2-5; 13 bases fit TRBD2. This CDR3 region has 18 residues. Germline assignment: CDR1 SGDLS and CDR2 YYNGEE. J was trimmed by 3 bases and V by 2 bases; bases with no gene match: 10.

The chain has TRBV20-1 and TRBJ1-6; no definite D call. The germline V gene has CDR1 DFQATT and CDR2 SNEGSKA (reference sequence). CDR3 size: 15 residues. The V and J ends lost 5 bases and 9 bases respectively, with 20 bases between them. This chain's CDR3 is CSAPSPSVLGSPLHF. Here the CDR3 DNA reads TGCAGTGCTCCTTCCCCCTCTGTGTTGGGTTCACCCCTCCACTTT.

The genes are TRBV25-1 and TRBJ1-1; no clear D. This CDR3 has 12 amino acids. Germline V gene sequence: CDR1 MGHDK, CDR2 SYGVNS. V gave up 2 bases and J gave up 10 bases, with 11 bases separating them. The CDR3 reads CASSETQWAAFF. The CDR3 DNA reads as TGTGCCAGCAGTGAAACTCAATGGGCAGCTTTCTTT.

This chain joins TRBV6-5 and TRBJ2-5, with 8 bases that match TRBD1. The J call may be incorrect, as the DNA end agrees better with TRBJ2-1. Germline V gives CDR1 MNHEY, CDR2 SVGAGI. This CDR3 has 14 amino acids. In DNA form, the CDR3 reads TGTGCCAGCAGTCCGCCAGGGGGCTCGAATGAGCAGTTCTTC. Protein product: CASSPPGGSNEQFF.